This T cell receptor (beta chain) was profiled in a study of T and B cells in COVID-19 patients. Multiplex PCR with BIOMED2 TRB-A/B primer pools amplified TRB rearrangements. TCRdb processed the multiplex PCR reads anew with MiXCR; each CDR3 protein has one entry. The table shows approximately 8,000 distinct CDR3 sequences, with roughly 25% occurring only once. The germline V gene has CDR1 LNHDA and CDR2 SQIVND (reference sequence). CDR3 size: 15 residues. Between the trimmed V and J ends, which lost 0 bases and 5 bases, there was a span of 10 bases. From blood, about 230-500 ng of genomic DNA served as TRB template. This clonotype ranks as medium-sized.

This receptor was taken from a human donor with active COVID-19. This rearrangement joins TRBV19 to TRBJ2-2; D is ambiguous. The sequenced material came from blood. The DNA for the CDR3 is TGTGCCAGTAGTATAGAGCTAGGTGGGACCGGGGAGCTGTTTTTT. Translated: CASSIELGGTGELFF.